Shown below are 30 T cell receptor beta chains from a single sample sequenced in a study of blood T cell repertoires in COVID-19. Sequencing used immunoSEQ multiplex PCR; TCRdb keeps in-frame clones, though not all of them. This table holds approximately 77,000 clones, 75% to 85% found once. Material: peripheral blood. The origin of the receptors is a woman in her 70s with acute or convalescent COVID-19.

The J gene is TRBJ2-2, the V gene TRBV29-1; 10 nucleotides line up with TRBD2. CDR1 and CDR2 (germline): SQVTM, ANQGSEA. The CDR3 is made up of 14 amino acids. Unmatched junction bases numbered 2, after V lost 3 bases and J lost 4 bases. The CDR3 reads CSVESGGGTGELFF. CDR3 DNA sequence: TGCAGCGTTGAGAGCGGGGGGGGCACCGGGGAGCTGTTTTTT.

Only one count was recorded for this clone. V gene TRBV27 combines with J gene TRBJ2-1, with TRBD2 matching over 9 bases. Germline CDR1 reads MNHEY; CDR2 reads SMNVEV (reference sequence). The V and J ends lost 4 bases and 1 base, in that order; junction bases with no gene match: 5. The CDR3 contains 16 residues. The CDR3 here is CASSSKRGVSYNEQFF. Here the CDR3 DNA reads TGTGCCAGCAGTTCAAAGCGGGGGGTTTCCTACAATGAGCAGTTCTTC.

This chain joins TRBV6-2 or TRBV6-3 and TRBJ2-7, with 11 bases that match TRBD1. The CDR3 is 13 residues long. Germline trimming cut 5 bases from V and 9 bases from J; bases unmatched to any gene: 6. Germline CDR1 MNHEY, CDR2 SVGEGT. The CDR3 spells CASSAGTGGPQYF. The CDR3 coding sequence is TGTGCCAGCAGTGCCGGGACAGGGGGTCCGCAGTACTTC.

The chain couples TRBV5-1 to TRBJ2-7; 7 bases agree with TRBD1. The CDR3 is 14 residues long. V dropped 2 bases and J dropped 0; count of bases not matched to a gene: 2. CDR1 SGHRS and CDR2 YFSETQ come from the germline V gene. The CDR3 loop is CASSFGDSSYEQYF. The DNA of the CDR3 is TGCGCCAGCAGCTTTGGGGACAGCTCCTACGAGCAGTACTTC.

This sequence joins TRBV4-3 and TRBJ2-5; 11 nucleotides agree with TRBD2. Germline CDR1 reads LGHNA; CDR2 reads YSLEER. The junction had 10 bases not matched to a gene; V was cut back by 0 bases and J by 7 bases. There are 17 residues in the CDR3. The CDR3 DNA reads TGCGCCAGCAGCCAAGATTCGACTAGCGGGGCGTCCACGACCCAGTACTTC. Protein: CASSQDSTSGASTTQYF.

This clone was counted a few times. In DNA form, the CDR3 reads TGTGCCAGCAGCTACCCCCTGGGGACAGGGAGTTCCTACGAGCAGTACTTC. Translating it yields CASSYPLGTGSSYEQYF. The genes are TRBV7-6 and TRBJ2-7, with 9 bases matching TRBD1. There are 17 residues in the CDR3. V trimming: 4 bases; J trimming: 1 base; junction bases outside the gene matches: 11. Germline V lookup: CDR1 SGHVS, CDR2 FNYEAQ. The full variable domain, rest sourced from reference TRBV7-6 and TRBJ2-7, is GAGVSQSPRYKVTKRGQDVALRCDPISGHVSLYWYRQALGQGPEFLTYFNYEAQQDKSGLPNDRFSAERPEGSISTLTIQRTEQRDSAMYRCASSYPLGTGSSYEQYFGPGTRLTVT.

This chain links TRBV11-3 with TRBJ2-7; no clear D. The V and J ends lost 4 bases and 2 bases respectively, with 15 bases between them. Germline-derived CDR1 and CDR2 are SGHNT and YENEEA. The CDR3 is 15 residues long. CDR3 region: CASSSDVGDPYEQYF. The CDR3 region has the DNA TGTGCCAGCAGCTCCGACGTGGGCGACCCCTACGAGCAGTACTTC.

The gene calls are TRBV4-2 and TRBJ1-2, with D unresolved. The CDR3 has 14 amino acids. V gave up 4 bases and J gave up 5 bases, with 14 bases separating them. The germline gives CDR1 LGHNA, CDR2 YNFKEQ. CDR3 DNA: TGTGCCAGCAGCCCGACGGAGGGCGGGTATGGCTACACCTTC. Its protein product is CASSPTEGGYGYTF.

The genes are TRBV6-4 and TRBJ2-3, with D perhaps matching TRBD2 (6 bases). Between the trimmed V and J ends, which lost 0 bases and 4 bases, there was a span of 14 bases. This CDR3 contains 16 residues. Germline assignment: CDR1 MRHNA and CDR2 SNTAGT. In DNA, the CDR3 is TGTGCCAGCAGTGACTCGAGTACCGGAGGGGCAGATACGCAGTATTTT. Translation gives CASSDSSTGGADTQYF.

The chain employs TRBV7-2 and TRBJ2-7, with 8 bases that match TRBD2. Losses at the gene ends were 1 base for V and 5 bases for J; bases not matched to a gene: 10. This CDR3 is built from 16 residues. Germline V lookup: CDR1 SGHTA, CDR2 FQGNSA. In DNA form, the CDR3 reads TGTGCCAGCAGCTTAGACGGCGGGGGGACCTGGGACGAGCAGTACTTC. As protein: CASSLDGGGTWDEQYF.

The table lists this clone with many counts. CDR3 in DNA: TGTGCCAGCAGCCCAACGGGACAGGGGATCGCCTACGAGCAGTACTTC. This translates into CASSPTGQGIAYEQYF. The genes are TRBV7-6 and TRBJ2-7; TRBD1 agrees at 10 bases. V was pared by 5 bases and J by 2 bases, with 9 bases of the junction left unmatched. This CDR3 spans 16 amino acids. Germline CDR1 SGHVS, CDR2 FNYEAQ. The entire variable domain, with the rest obtained from reference TRBV7-6 and TRBJ2-7, is as follows: GAGVSQSPRYKVTKRGQDVALRCDPISGHVSLYWYRQALGQGPEFLTYFNYEAQQDKSGLPNDRFSAERPEGSISTLTIQRTEQRDSAMYRCASSPTGQGIAYEQYFGPGTRLTVT.

The chain carries TRBV5-1 and TRBJ1-2; D not certain. This CDR3 has 13 amino acids. The germline gives CDR1 SGHRS, CDR2 YFSETQ. V was shortened by 6 bases and J by 5 bases, with 14 bases between the two germline ends. CDR3 residues: CASTPDTGYGYTF. CDR3 DNA: TGCGCCAGCACCCCCGACACTGGTTATGGCTACACCTTC.

V usage is TRBV4-1 and J usage is TRBJ2-1; TRBD1 aligns across 9 bases. The CDR3 is 18 amino acids. With V trimmed by 1 base and J by 0 bases, 7 bases remained unmatched. Germline V CDR1 and CDR2: MGHRA, YSYEKL. The CDR3 DNA sequence: TGCGCCAGCAGCCAAGTCCCCGGACAGGGGAGCTCCTACAATGAGCAGTTCTTC. This gives the protein CASSQVPGQGSSYNEQFF.

This clone came up once. The rearrangement links TRBV6-5 to TRBJ1-2; D possibly corresponds to TRBD1 (5 bases). Germline assignment: CDR1 MNHEY and CDR2 SVGAGI. V was cut by 3 bases and J by 8 bases, with 19 bases left in between. The CDR3 sequence is 15 residues long. DNA of the CDR3: TGTGCCAGCAGTTATCGAACCTCAGGGTTTAGAGGCTACACCTTC. Encoded protein: CASSYRTSGFRGYTF.

This clone came up a few times. J is TRBJ1-6 and V is TRBV7-6; D is unclear. Trimming shortened V by 1 base and J by 9 bases, and 10 bases separated the two germline ends. Per the germline V gene, CDR1 is SGHVS and CDR2 is FNYEAQ. CDR3 length: 14 amino acids. CDR3 sequence: CASSLVTLGSPLHF. For the CDR3, the DNA is TGTGCCAGCAGCTTAGTGACTTTAGGTTCACCCCTCCACTTT.

The J gene is TRBJ1-2, the V gene TRBV29-1, with 7 nucleotides matching TRBD1. This CDR3 spans 12 amino acids. Germline CDR1 reads SQVTM; CDR2 reads ANQGSEA. The trim removed 6 bases at V and 3 bases at J, leaving 4 bases unmatched. CDR3 sequence (DNA): TGCAGCGTCGGACAGGAGGACTATGGCTACACCTTC. Translating it yields CSVGQEDYGYTF.

The chain joins TRBV5-1 to TRBJ1-1; 9 bases are a match to TRBD1. The CDR3 has 15 residues. Germline-derived CDR1 and CDR2 are SGHRS and YFSETQ. V lost 5 bases to trimming and J lost 3 bases; unmatched junction nucleotides: 8. CDR3 protein: CASSSGTGIDTEAFF. CDR3 DNA sequence: TGCGCCAGCAGTTCCGGGACAGGGATCGACACTGAAGCTTTCTTT. The full variable domain, its missing parts supplied by reference TRBV5-1 and TRBJ1-1, is KAGVTQTPRYLIKTRGQQVTLSCSPISGHRSVSWYQQTPGQGLQFLFEYFSETQRNKGNFPGRFSGRQFSNSRSEMNVSTLELGDSALYLCASSSGTGIDTEAFFGQGTRLTVV.

CDR3 region: CASSQTGGISYEQYF. The CDR3 DNA reads TGTGCCAGTAGCCAAACAGGGGGCATTTCCTACGAGCAGTACTTC. This chain uses TRBV19 with TRBJ2-7, with 9 bases that match TRBD1. The CDR3 has 15 residues. CDR1 and CDR2 from the germline V gene are LNHDA and SQIVND (reference sequence). Trimming cost V 6 bases and J 1 base; bases outside gene matches: 7.

V gene TRBV5-4 combines with J gene TRBJ2-3, with 14 bases lining up with TRBD2. This CDR3 contains 18 residues. Per the germline V gene, CDR1 is SGHNT and CDR2 is YYREEE (reference sequence). V lost 4 bases and J lost 0; bases outside the gene matches: 7. The CDR3: CASSQGLAGERSTDTQYF. The CDR3 DNA reads as TGTGCCAGCAGCCAGGGACTAGCGGGGGAACGTAGCACAGATACGCAGTATTTT.

V is TRBV21-1 and J is TRBJ2-1; the table's D call, TRBD2, was not checked against the DNA. TRBV21-1 is a pseudogene locus. The CDR3 spans 15 residues. DNA for the CDR3: TGTGCCAGCAGCGCTAGCGGGGGGGCATCGTTTGAGCAGTTCTTC. This encodes CASSASGGASFEQFF.

This chain connects TRBV9 to TRBJ1-1; tentatively, D is TRBD1 (5 bases). Germline assignment: CDR1 SGDLS and CDR2 YYNGEE. V lost 6 bases and J lost 0, with 12 bases in between. CDR3 size: 14 residues. CDR3 loop: CASTRGVVNTEAFF. The CDR3, as DNA: TGTGCCAGCACCCGGGGGGTGGTGAACACTGAAGCTTTCTTT.

This chain uses TRBV10-3 with TRBJ2-3; 8 nucleotides align to TRBD1. The CDR3 consists of 15 residues. The germline V gene encodes CDR1 ENHRY and CDR2 SYGVKD. After removal of 9 bases from V and 6 bases from J, the junction contained 14 bases not matched to a gene. CDR3 region: CAIGAGTGVVDTQYF. DNA of the CDR3: TGTGCCATTGGTGCTGGGACAGGAGTAGTGGATACGCAGTATTTT.

J is TRBJ1-4 and V is TRBV6-5; the D is unclear. The CDR3 extends over 16 amino acids. In germline, CDR1 is MNHEY, CDR2 SVGAGI. V lost 2 bases to trimming and J lost 8 bases, with 18 bases between them. In DNA form, the CDR3 reads TGTGCCAGCAGTTACGAAGCCCCGTTACGGAGAGAAAAACTGTTTTTT. It yields the protein CASSYEAPLRREKLFF.

The chain uses TRBV27 and TRBJ1-1; the D is unclear. The CDR3 is 14 residues long. The ends were cut back, 6 bases at V and 4 bases at J, with 15 bases in the middle. The germline V gene encodes CDR1 MNHEY and CDR2 SMNVEV (reference sequence). The DNA for the CDR3 is TGTGCCAGCAGACCAAGTGGAGGGCCCACTGAAGCTTTCTTT. Encoded protein: CASRPSGGPTEAFF.

The V call is TRBV7-9, the J call TRBJ2-5; a possible D gene is TRBD1 (5 bases). In germline, CDR1 is SEHNR, CDR2 FQNEAQ (reference sequence). With 1 base removed from V and 5 bases from J, the gap between germline ends came to 11 bases. This CDR3 spans 14 amino acids. The CDR3: CASSLDGAPETQYF. The CDR3 DNA reads as TGTGCCAGCAGCTTAGATGGGGCCCCCGAGACCCAGTACTTC.

The CDR3: CASSEGTGINTIYF. CDR3 DNA: TGCGCCAGCAGTGAAGGGACAGGGATTAACACCATATATTTT. The gene calls are TRBV5-1 and TRBJ1-3; 9 bases match TRBD1. CDR3 length: 14 amino acids. From germline, CDR1 is SGHRS and CDR2 YFSETQ. The V gene end was trimmed by 5 bases and the J gene end by 7 bases; junction bases not matched to a gene: 7.

The chain combines TRBV7-9 with TRBJ2-7; TRBD1 aligns across 7 bases. V lost 2 bases, J lost 3 bases, and 1 base stayed unmatched. This CDR3 comprises 13 residues. Germline V CDR1 and CDR2: SEHNR, FQNEAQ (reference sequence). The CDR3 coding sequence is TGTGCCAGCAGCTTACCAGGGGGCTACGAGCAGTACTTC. As protein: CASSLPGGYEQYF.

This sequence joins TRBV27 and TRBJ2-2, with D maybe TRBD1 (6 bases). Trimming stripped 7 bases from V and 3 bases from J, with 21 bases between. Germline V lookup: CDR1 MNHEY, CDR2 SMNVEV (reference sequence). CDR3 length: 17 amino acids. The CDR3 sequence is CASNSLGRGWDTGELFF. In DNA form, the CDR3 reads TGTGCCAGCAACTCCTTGGGCAGGGGATGGGACACCGGGGAGCTGTTTTTT.

This clone came up a few times. The chain is built from TRBV19 and TRBJ2-5, with TRBD1 identical over 9 bases. The CDR3 runs to 15 residues. Germline V gene data show CDR1 as LNHDA and CDR2 as SQIVND (reference sequence). After removal of 7 bases from V and 5 bases from J, the junction contained 11 bases not matched to a gene. The CDR3 reads CASNPTGQGGETQYF. CDR3 sequence (DNA): TGTGCCAGTAACCCTACGGGACAGGGTGGTGAGACCCAGTACTTC.

CDR3 residues: CASSYLGYHEAFF. The CDR3 coding sequence is TGTGCCAGCAGTTACCTAGGTTACCATGAAGCTTTCTTT. The V call is TRBV6-2 or TRBV6-3, the J call TRBJ1-1; no clear D gene. This CDR3 has 13 residues. Germline lookup yields CDR1 MNHEY and CDR2 SVGEGT. Trimming took off 2 bases at V and 7 bases at J, with 11 bases between the two ends.